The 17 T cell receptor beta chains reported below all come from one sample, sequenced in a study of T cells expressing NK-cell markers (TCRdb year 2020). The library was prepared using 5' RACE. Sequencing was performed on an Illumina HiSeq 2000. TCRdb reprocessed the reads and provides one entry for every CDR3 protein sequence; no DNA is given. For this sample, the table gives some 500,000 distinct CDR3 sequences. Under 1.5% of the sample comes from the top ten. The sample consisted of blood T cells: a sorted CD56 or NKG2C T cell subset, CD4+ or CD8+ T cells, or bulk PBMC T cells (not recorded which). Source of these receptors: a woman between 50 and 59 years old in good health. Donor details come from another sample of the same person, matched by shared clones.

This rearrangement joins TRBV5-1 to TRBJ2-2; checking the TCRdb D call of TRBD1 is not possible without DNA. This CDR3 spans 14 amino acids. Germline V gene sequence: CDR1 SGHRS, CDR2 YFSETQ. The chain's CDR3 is CASSLDPPAGELFF.

The CDR3 protein is CASSPQAAHQETQYF. The chain is built from TRBV5-1 and TRBJ2-5. There are 15 residues in the CDR3. The V gene's germline CDR1 is SGHRS and CDR2 YFSETQ.

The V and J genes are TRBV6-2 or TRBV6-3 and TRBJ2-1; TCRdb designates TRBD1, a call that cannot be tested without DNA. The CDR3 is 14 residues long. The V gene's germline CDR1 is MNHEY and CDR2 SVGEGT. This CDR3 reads CASSYLQGLNEQFF.

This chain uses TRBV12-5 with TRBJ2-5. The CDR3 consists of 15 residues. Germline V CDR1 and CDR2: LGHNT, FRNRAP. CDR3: CASGLNSGTKKTQYF.

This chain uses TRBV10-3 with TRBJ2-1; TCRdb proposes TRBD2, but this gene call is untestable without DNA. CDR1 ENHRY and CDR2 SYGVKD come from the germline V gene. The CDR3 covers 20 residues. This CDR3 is CAIRNSMVAGVLGSYNEQFF.

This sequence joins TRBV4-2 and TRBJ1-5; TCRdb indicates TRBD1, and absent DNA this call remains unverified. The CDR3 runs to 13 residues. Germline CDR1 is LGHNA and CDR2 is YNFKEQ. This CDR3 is CASSQALGQPQHF.

The CDR3 loop is CASRGLSGSYNEQFF. The chain links TRBV7-8 to TRBJ2-1; there is no DNA to check the TCRdb D call of TRBD2. CDR3 length equals 15 residues. Germline lookup yields CDR1 SGHVS and CDR2 FQNEAQ. The entire variable domain, with the rest obtained from reference TRBV7-8 and TRBJ2-1, is as follows: GAGVSQSPRYKVAKRGQDVALRCDPISGHVSLFWYQQALGQGPEFLTYFQNEAQLDKSGLPSDRFFAERPEGSVSTLKIQRTQQEDSAVYLCASRGLSGSYNEQFFGPGTRLTVL.

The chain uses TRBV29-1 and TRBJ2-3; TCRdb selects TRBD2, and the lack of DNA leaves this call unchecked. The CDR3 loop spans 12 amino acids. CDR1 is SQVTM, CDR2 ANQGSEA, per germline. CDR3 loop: CSVSREGDTQYF.

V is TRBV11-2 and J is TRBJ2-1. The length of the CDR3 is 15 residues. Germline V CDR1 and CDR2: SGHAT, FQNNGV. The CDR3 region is CASSSLTGTYNEQFF.

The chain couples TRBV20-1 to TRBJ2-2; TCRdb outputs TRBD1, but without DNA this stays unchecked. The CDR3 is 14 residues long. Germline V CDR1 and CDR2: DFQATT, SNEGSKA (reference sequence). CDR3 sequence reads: CSARVPLRAGELFF.

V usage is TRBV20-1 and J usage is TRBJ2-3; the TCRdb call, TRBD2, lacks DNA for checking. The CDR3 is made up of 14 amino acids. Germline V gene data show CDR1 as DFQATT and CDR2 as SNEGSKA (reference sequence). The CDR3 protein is CSAKWAGATDTQYF.

This CDR3 is CASSFRAGEAVQFF. The J gene is TRBJ2-1, the V gene TRBV12-3 or TRBV12-4; TCRdb proposes TRBD2, but this gene call is untestable without DNA. This CDR3 has 14 amino acids.

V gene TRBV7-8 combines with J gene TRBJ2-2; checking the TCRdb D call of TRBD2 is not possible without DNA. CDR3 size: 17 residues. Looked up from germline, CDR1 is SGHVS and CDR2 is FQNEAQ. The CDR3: CASSPLVGPANTGELFF.

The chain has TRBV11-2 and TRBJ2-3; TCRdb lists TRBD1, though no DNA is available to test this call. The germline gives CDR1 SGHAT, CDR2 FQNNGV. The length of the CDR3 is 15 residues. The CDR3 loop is CASSLGQGWTDTQYF.

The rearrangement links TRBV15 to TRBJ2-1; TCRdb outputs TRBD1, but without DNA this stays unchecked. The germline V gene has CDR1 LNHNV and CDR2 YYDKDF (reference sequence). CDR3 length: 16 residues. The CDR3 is CATSRFQGAGYNEQFF.

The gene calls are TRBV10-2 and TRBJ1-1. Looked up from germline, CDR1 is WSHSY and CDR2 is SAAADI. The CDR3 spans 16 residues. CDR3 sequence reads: CASSESRGRVNTEAFF.

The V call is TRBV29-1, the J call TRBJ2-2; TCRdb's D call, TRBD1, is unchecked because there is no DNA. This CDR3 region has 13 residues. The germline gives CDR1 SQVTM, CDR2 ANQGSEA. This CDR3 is CSAGQGWSGELFF.